A selection of T cell receptor beta chains follows, all from one sample in a study of shared T cell receptors in the human thymus. Sequencing was performed with immunoSEQ multiplex PCR; in TCRdb, only in-frame clones are kept and a portion is missing. The table lists some 720,000 clones, more than 75% of them singletons. Separately, the same data were catalogued under a study of human thymus T cells.

Input material: thymocytes. These receptors all come from a boy under two years old with a congenital heart defect. Both conserved end residues are part of each CDR3. The D gene is left open where the match is weak. Not all rows give a size; the values are once, few, many and, for expanded clones, a class.

NA	TRBD1	TRBV7-8	TRBJ1-5	CASSRDRVGQPQHF	TGTGCCAGCAGCAGAGACAGGGTAGGCCAGCCCCAGCATTTT
NA	NA	TRBV10-3	TRBJ2-3	CAIIGTDTQYF	TGTGCCATCATCGGCACAGATACGCAGTATTTT
once	NA	TRBV27	TRBJ2-1	CASSSPGTGAYNEQFF	TGTGCCAGCAGCTCTCCCGGGACTGGTGCCTACAATGAGCAGTTCTTC
NA	NA	TRBV7-3	TRBJ2-2	CASRPTPGTGELFF	TGTGCCAGCAGGCCAACCCCAGGGACCGGGGAGCTGTTTTTT
NA	TRBD1	TRBV27	TRBJ2-6	CASRRQGAPSSGANVLTF	TGTGCCAGCAGGCGACAGGGGGCTCCGAGCTCTGGGGCCAACGTCCTGACTTTC
NA	TRBD2	TRBV29-1	TRBJ2-3	CSALLASGNTQYF	TGCAGCGCCCTATTGGCTAGCGGGAATACGCAGTATTTT
NA	TRBD2	TRBV6-4	TRBJ2-1	CASSDSSGRFPNEQFF	TGTGCCAGCAGTGACTCGAGCGGGAGATTCCCCAATGAGCAGTTCTTC
NA	NA	TRBV30	TRBJ2-4	CAWSLRLEGVQAKNIQYF	TGTGCCTGGAGTTTACGGCTAGAAGGAGTACAAGCCAAAAACATTCAGTACTTC
NA	NA	TRBV2	TRBJ1-5	CASMYSNQPQHF	TGTGCCAGCATGTATAGCAATCAGCCCCAGCATTTT
NA	NA	TRBV7-9	TRBJ1-1	CASSRHVPGRQMNTEAFF	TGTGCCAGCAGCAGACACGTGCCGGGGAGACAAATGAACACTGAAGCTTTCTTT
NA	TRBD2	TRBV4-3	TRBJ2-2	CASSPCPGLAARIGELFF	TGCGCCAGCAGCCCTTGCCCGGGACTAGCGGCTCGGATCGGGGAGCTGTTTTTT
NA	NA	TRBV7-9	TRBJ1-3	CALPGGTGNTIYF	TGTGCACTACCGGGGGGGACTGGAAACACCATATATTTT
NA	TRBD2	TRBV12-5	TRBJ2-3	CASGLPGGGHLQYF	TGTGCTAGTGGTTTGCCCGGGGGGGGGCACCTCCAGTATTTT
NA	TRBD1	TRBV4-3	TRBJ2-5	CASSQTGWETQYF	TGCGCCAGCAGCCAGACAGGGTGGGAGACCCAGTACTTC
NA	TRBD1	TRBV28	TRBJ2-5	CASGQTGQGQETQYF	TGTGCCAGCGGGCAGACAGGGCAGGGACAAGAGACCCAGTACTTC
NA	TRBD2	TRBV7-2	TRBJ2-7	CASSFPSGPQVGFYEQYF	TGTGCCAGCAGCTTCCCTAGCGGGCCCCAAGTCGGGTTCTACGAGCAGTACTTC
NA	TRBD1	TRBV19	TRBJ1-1	CASSPRQGFRTEAFF	TGTGCCAGTAGTCCCCGACAGGGGTTCCGAACTGAAGCTTTCTTT
few	TRBD1	TRBV4-1	TRBJ1-4	CASSQGTGKNEKLFF	TGCGCCAGCAGCCAAGGGACAGGGAAAAATGAAAAACTGTTTTTT
NA	TRBD1	TRBV28	TRBJ1-1	CASRRGTGYTEAFF	TGTGCCAGCCGACGGGGGACAGGGTACACTGAAGCTTTCTTT
once	TRBD2	TRBV7-3	TRBJ2-1	CASSTGTSGGHNEQFF	TGTGCCAGCAGCACAGGGACTAGCGGGGGTCACAATGAGCAGTTCTTC
NA	TRBD1	TRBV28	TRBJ1-4	CASSFKGDREGEKLFF	TGTGCCAGCAGTTTCAAGGGTGACAGGGAAGGCGAAAAACTGTTTTTT
NA	NA	TRBV4-2	TRBJ2-2	CASSQDEGVSTGELFF	TGTGCCAGCAGCCAAGATGAGGGAGTGAGCACCGGGGAGCTGTTTTTT
NA	NA	TRBV4-2	TRBJ2-5	CASSQDLSSSETQYF	TGTGCCAGCAGCCAAGATTTATCTAGCTCAGAGACCCAGTACTTC
NA	NA	TRBV19	TRBJ2-3	CASSVSRDTDTQYF	TGTGCCAGTAGTGTCTCGCGCGACACAGATACGCAGTATTTT
NA	NA	TRBV10-3	TRBJ1-1	CAISGDGALGTEAFF	TGTGCCATCAGTGGTGATGGGGCGCTGGGCACTGAAGCTTTCTTT
NA	NA	TRBV5-1	TRBJ2-3	CASSFPPKQDTQYF	TGCGCCAGCAGCTTTCCCCCAAAGCAAGATACGCAGTATTTT
NA	NA	TRBV9	TRBJ1-1	CASSVASRVMNTEAFF	TGTGCCAGCAGCGTAGCTTCGCGGGTCATGAACACTGAAGCTTTCTTT
few	NA	TRBV19	TRBJ1-1	CATPRQLNTEAFF	TGTGCCACGCCTAGACAGTTGAACACTGAAGCTTTCTTT
NA	TRBD2	TRBV19	TRBJ2-1	CASSSRTSGRNNEQFF	TGTGCCAGTAGTTCTCGAACTAGCGGGAGGAACAATGAGCAGTTCTTC
NA	NA	TRBV29-1	TRBJ1-2	CSAPFYREGLVGYTF	TGCAGCGCACCCTTTTACAGGGAAGGTCTCGTTGGCTACACCTTC
NA	NA	TRBV11-2	TRBJ2-6	CASSALTASGANVLTF	TGTGCCAGCAGCGCCCTGACAGCGTCGGGGGCCAACGTCCTGACTTTC